A single count supports the clone carrying this T cell receptor (beta chain). This sample stems from a study of PD-1 blockade in classical Hodgkin lymphoma. Using immunoSEQ multiplex PCR, the repertoire was profiled, and TCRdb retains in-frame clones only, with some absent. The top ten clones hold around 6.5% of a sample with approximately 52,000 clones, around nine tenths of them seen once. Time point defined: cycle 4 day 1 (C4D1), after less than 7 weeks of nivolumab. Each patient's relapse followed autologous stem cell transplantation, and brentuximab vedotin exposure varied. This sequence originates from a human donor with classical Hodgkin lymphoma. Sequences were derived from peripheral blood mononuclear cells (PBMCs), sampled before the fourth cycle of nivolumab.

CDR3 in amino acids: CASSLGSGRETQYF. For the CDR3, the DNA is TGTGCCAGCAGCTTGGGGTCAGGGCGAGAGACCCAGTACTTC. V usage is TRBV5-8 and J usage is TRBJ2-5; D might be TRBD1 (5 bases). From germline, CDR1 is SGHTS and CDR2 YDEGEE. CDR3 length: 14 residues. V shed 0 bases and J shed 4 bases, with 10 bases lying between them.